This record covers a single TCR beta chain. This entry is derived from a study of blood T cell repertoires in COVID-19. Those enrolled, adults aged about 18 to 89 years, came from some 23 US areas. Trimming pared 1 base from V and 3 bases from J, leaving 6 bases between. The CDR3 has 13 residues. Some clones are missing from TCRdb's copy, which holds only in-frame ones; the method was immunoSEQ multiplex PCR. The profile covers 250,000 to 350,000 clones, with about nine tenths appearing a single time and 2.5% to 3.5% taken by the ten largest. J is TRBJ1-1 and V is TRBV12-3 or TRBV12-4; D unclear. The sample was PBMCs or T cells enriched from blood (not recorded which). This sequence was found in a woman aged 45-65 years who had been exposed to COVID-19. The DNA for the CDR3 is TGTGCCAGCAGTTTAGTATTGTACACTGAAGCTTTCTTT. This sequence encodes CASSLVLYTEAFF.